A single T cell receptor beta chain is shown here with its context. It has no known antigen specificity. No much larger clonotype is one base removed from it; base qualities were not supplied. Ficoll-Paque density gradient centrifugation was used to isolate PBMCs. This record comes from a study of T-cell memory formation after mild COVID-19 (dated by TCRdb to the early 2020s). The study in broad terms: TCR sequence clusters from the two donors were largely donor specific. In a couple of donors, T-cell clones that expanded and contracted after mild COVID-19 were followed by sequencing TCRalpha and TCRbeta repertoires longitudinally. The cohort comprised two young, previously healthy adult volunteers, one female and one male. Study-wide findings and limitations: Balanced CD4/CD8 phenotypes were observed for clones contracting from day 15 to 85, whereas a bias towards CD4+ was observed for a second wave of clones expanding from day 15 to 37. The study included only a couple of mild cases, and larger cohorts that include severe cases with pre-infection samples were judged to be necessary. The detection of some responding clones in pre-infection memory suggests that pre-existing cross-reactive memory T cells joined the SARS-CoV-2 response. Contracting CD4+ clones were located mainly in the CM and EM memory subsets, whereas CD8+ clones were found to be enriched in EMRA. SARS-CoV-2 specificity of the second-wave clones peaking on day 37 was not confirmed.

For sequencing, an Illumina NovaSeq 6000 was employed. cDNA libraries for TCRalpha and TCRbeta were prepared by 5'RACE using constant-segment primers, with sample barcodes and unique molecular identifiers added. Trizol reagent was used to extract RNA from every sample. Libraries were amplified in two PCR steps, with a second sample barcode and Illumina TruSeq adapters added in the second step. Sequencing of libraries was performed on an Illumina NovaSeq with 2 x 150 bp paired-end reads. As for how the authors treated the data: Reads were demultiplexed and collapsed into UMI-guided consensus sequences with migec v1.2.7. With mixcr v2.1.11, UMI consensuses were aligned to TRA and TRB V and J templates and assembled into clonotypes. Clonotypes were classified as expanded or contracted when called significant by both edgeR and NoisET, with noise models trained on biological replicates. edgeR calls used a false discovery rate-adjusted p below 0.01 and a log2 fold-change threshold of 1. As an exploratory analysis of dynamics, max-normalized trajectories of the 1000 most abundant clonotypes were examined with PCA combined with hierarchical clustering. Each responding clone was given a CD4 or CD8 phenotype based on the CD4+ and CD8+ repertoires, which had been sequenced separately. In TCRdb, the public reads were trimmed at Q25 with fastp and aligned with MiXCR, with productive beta chains retained. When rows share a CDR3 protein, they turn into one entry using the most common DNA and genes. The V and J calls reflect TCRdb's pipeline rather than the authors' work. This sample has about 400,000 distinct CDR3 sequences in its table, and 20% to 30% of those were observed once. The biggest ten clones account for around 9.5% of the sample.

Clipping removes 9 bases from V and 2 bases from J, with 6 as the unmatched junction base count. The CDR3, from cysteine to phenylalanine, totals 13 residues. The sequence is cut down to CDR3 DNA, 39 bases in frame from base 1. The chain uses TRBV12-3 or TRBV12-4 and TRBJ2-5; 7 bases in the junction line up with TRBD1. The TCR originated in an adult woman who had mild COVID-19 (a few samples of this study predate the infection). The sample titles of this study are shuffled in the database, so cell type and time point are left out; the donor was told from shared clones. Sequencing was carried out using PBMCs or a T cell subset sorted from them (not recorded which). The DNA sequence is TGTGCCAGTGTCGACAGGGCTCAAGAGACCCAGTACTTC. It is translated as CASVDRAQETQYF.